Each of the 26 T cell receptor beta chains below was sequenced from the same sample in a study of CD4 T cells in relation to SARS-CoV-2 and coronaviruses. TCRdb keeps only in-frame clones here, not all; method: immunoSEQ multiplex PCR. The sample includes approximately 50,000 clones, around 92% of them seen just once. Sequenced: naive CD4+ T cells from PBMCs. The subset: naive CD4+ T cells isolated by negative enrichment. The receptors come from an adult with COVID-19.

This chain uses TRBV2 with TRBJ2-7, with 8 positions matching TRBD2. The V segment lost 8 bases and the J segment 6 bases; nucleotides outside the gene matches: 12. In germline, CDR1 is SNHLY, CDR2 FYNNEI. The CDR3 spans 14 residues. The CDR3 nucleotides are TGTGCCAGCCTTACGCAGCGGGAGTATCGCGAGCAGTACTTC. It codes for CASLTQREYREQYF.

CDR3 bases: TGCAGCGTTGCAAAGACGGTCAACACTGAAGCTTTCTTT. It is translated as CSVAKTVNTEAFF. V gene TRBV29-1 combines with J gene TRBJ1-1; D remains unclear. The V gene's germline CDR1 is SQVTM and CDR2 ANQGSEA. Trimming cost V 4 bases and J 2 bases, with 11 bases left between them. This CDR3 has 13 residues.

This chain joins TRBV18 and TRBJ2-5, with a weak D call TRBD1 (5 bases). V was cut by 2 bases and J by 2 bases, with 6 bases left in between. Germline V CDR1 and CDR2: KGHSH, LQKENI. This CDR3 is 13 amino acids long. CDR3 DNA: TGTGCCAGCTCACCAAGACAGCAAGAGACCCAGTACTTC. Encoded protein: CASSPRQQETQYF.

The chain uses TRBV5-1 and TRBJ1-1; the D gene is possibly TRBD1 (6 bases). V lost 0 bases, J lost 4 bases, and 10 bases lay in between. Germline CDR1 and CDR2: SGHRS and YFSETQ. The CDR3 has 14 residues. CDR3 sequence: CASSLDGGGTEAFF. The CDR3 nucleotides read TGCGCCAGCAGCTTGGACGGGGGCGGCACTGAAGCTTTCTTT.

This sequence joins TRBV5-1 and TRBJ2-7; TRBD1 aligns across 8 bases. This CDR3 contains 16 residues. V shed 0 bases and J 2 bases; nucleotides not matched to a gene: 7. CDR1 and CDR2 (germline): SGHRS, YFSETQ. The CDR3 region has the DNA TGCGCCAGCAGCTTGGCCCCGGGACAGGAGACCTACGAGCAGTACTTC. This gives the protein CASSLAPGQETYEQYF.

The CDR3, as DNA: TGTGCCAGCAGCTCCTCACAGGATGGCTACACCTTC. As protein: CASSSSQDGYTF. The chain links TRBV28 to TRBJ1-2, with D tentatively TRBD1 (5 bases). The V and J ends lost 6 bases and 6 bases respectively, with 11 bases between them. Germline V gene sequence: CDR1 MDHEN, CDR2 SYDVKM. The CDR3 is 12 residues long.

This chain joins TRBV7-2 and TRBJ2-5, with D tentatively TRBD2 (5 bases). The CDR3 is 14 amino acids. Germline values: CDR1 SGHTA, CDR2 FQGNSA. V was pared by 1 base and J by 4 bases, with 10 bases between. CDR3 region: CASSLGLLPETQYF. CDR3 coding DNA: TGTGCCAGCAGCTTAGGACTACTACCAGAGACCCAGTACTTC.

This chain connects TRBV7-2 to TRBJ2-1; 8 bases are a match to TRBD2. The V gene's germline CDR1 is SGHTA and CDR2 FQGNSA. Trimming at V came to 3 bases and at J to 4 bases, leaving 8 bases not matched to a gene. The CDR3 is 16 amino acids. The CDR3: CASSLTAGAGYNEQFF. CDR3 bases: TGTGCCAGCAGCTTGACAGCGGGAGCGGGGTACAATGAGCAGTTCTTC.

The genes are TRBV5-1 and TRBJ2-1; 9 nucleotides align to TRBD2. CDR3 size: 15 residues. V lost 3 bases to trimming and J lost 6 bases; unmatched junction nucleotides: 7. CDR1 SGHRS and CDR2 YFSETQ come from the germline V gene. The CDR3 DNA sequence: TGCGCCAGCAGCTCTATAGCGGGAGAGGTCAATGAGCAGTTCTTC. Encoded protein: CASSSIAGEVNEQFF.

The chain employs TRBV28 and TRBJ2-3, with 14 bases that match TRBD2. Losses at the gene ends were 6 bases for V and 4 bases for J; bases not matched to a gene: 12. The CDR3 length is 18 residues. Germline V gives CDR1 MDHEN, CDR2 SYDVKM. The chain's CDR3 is CASRRAGTSGGYSDTQYF. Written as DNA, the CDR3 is TGTGCCAGCAGGCGAGCCGGGACTAGCGGGGGTTATTCAGATACGCAGTATTTT.

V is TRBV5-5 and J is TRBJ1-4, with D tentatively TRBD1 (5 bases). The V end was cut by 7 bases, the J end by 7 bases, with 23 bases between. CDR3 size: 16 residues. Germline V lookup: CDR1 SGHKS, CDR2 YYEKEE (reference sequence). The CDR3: CASADLTVGPSEKLFF. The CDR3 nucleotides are TGTGCCAGCGCAGACTTGACAGTGGGGCCCAGTGAAAAACTGTTTTTT. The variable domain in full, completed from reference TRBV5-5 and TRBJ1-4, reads DAGVTQSPTHLIKTRGQQVTLRCSPISGHKSVSWYQQVLGQGPQFIFQYYEKEERGRGNFPDRFSARQFPNYSSELNVNALLLGDSALYLCASADLTVGPSEKLFFGSGTQLSVL.

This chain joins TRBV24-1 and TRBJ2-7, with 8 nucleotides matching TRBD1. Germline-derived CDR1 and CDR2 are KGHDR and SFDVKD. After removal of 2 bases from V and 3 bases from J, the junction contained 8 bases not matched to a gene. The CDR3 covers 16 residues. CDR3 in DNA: TGTGCCACCAGTGATTCTCTGCCGGGACAGGTCTACGAGCAGTACTTC. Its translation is CATSDSLPGQVYEQYF.

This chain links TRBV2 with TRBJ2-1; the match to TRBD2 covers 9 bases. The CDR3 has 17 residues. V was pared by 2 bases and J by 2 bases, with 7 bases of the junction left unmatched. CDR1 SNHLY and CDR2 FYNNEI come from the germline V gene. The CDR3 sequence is CASSERRSSGAYNEQFF. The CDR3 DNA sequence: TGTGCCAGCAGTGAAAGGAGGTCTAGCGGGGCCTACAATGAGCAGTTCTTC.

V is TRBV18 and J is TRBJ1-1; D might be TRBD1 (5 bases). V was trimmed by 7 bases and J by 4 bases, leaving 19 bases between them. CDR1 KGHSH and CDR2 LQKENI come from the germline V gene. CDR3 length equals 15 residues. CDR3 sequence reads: CASFHRSGTGTEAFF. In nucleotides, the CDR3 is TGTGCCAGCTTTCACCGTTCAGGGACCGGCACTGAAGCTTTCTTT.

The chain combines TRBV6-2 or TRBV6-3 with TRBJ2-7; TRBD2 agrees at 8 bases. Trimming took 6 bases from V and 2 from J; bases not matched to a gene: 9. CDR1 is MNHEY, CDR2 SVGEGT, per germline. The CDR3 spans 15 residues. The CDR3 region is CASSRRVAGTYEQYF. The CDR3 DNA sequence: TGTGCCAGCAGCCGGAGGGTAGCGGGAACCTACGAGCAGTACTTC.

The CDR3 nucleotides are TGTGCCAGCAGCTTAAACGGGTTGTCAACCGATGAAGCTTTCTTT. Residues: CASSLNGLSTDEAFF. The genes are TRBV7-9 and TRBJ1-1; D call uncertain. Germline loops: CDR1 SEHNR, CDR2 FQNEAQ (reference sequence). V was pared by 2 bases and J by 7 bases, with 17 bases between. This CDR3 is 15 amino acids long.

CDR3 in amino acids: CAWSAGNTIYF. The CDR3 bases are TGTGCCTGGAGTGCTGGAAACACCATATATTTT. This chain links TRBV30 with TRBJ1-3; D call uncertain. The V end lost 1 base, the J end lost 2 bases, and 0 bases lay between the germline ends. This CDR3 spans 11 amino acids. The germline V gene encodes CDR1 GTSNPN and CDR2 SVGIG (reference sequence). Based on the CDR3 plus reference TRBV30 and TRBJ1-3, the full variable domain is SQTIHQWPATLVQPVGSPLSLECTVEGTSNPNLYWYRQAAGRGLQLLFYSVGIGQISSEVPQNLSASRPQDRQFILSSKKLLLSDSGFYLCAWSAGNTIYFGEGSWLTVV.

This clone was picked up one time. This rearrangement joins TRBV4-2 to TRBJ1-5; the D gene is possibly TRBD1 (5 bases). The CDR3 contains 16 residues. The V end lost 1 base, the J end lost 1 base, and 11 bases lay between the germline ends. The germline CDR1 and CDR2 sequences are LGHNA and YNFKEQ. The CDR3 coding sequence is TGTGCCAGCAGCCAAGGTCGGGGGTCGAGCAATCAGCCCCAGCATTTT. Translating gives CASSQGRGSSNQPQHF.

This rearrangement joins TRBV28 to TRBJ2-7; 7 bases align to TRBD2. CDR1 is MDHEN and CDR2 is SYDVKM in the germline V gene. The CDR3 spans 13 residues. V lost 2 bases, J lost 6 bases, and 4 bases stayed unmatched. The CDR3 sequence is CASSLAGESEQYF. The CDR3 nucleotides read TGTGCCAGCAGTTTAGCGGGAGAGAGCGAGCAGTACTTC.

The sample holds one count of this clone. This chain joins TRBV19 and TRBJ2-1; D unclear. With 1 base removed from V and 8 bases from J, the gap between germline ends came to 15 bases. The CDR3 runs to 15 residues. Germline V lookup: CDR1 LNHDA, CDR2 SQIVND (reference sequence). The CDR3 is CASSIGSTPTDEQFF. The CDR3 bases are TGTGCCAGTAGTATAGGGTCGACCCCTACGGATGAGCAGTTCTTC.

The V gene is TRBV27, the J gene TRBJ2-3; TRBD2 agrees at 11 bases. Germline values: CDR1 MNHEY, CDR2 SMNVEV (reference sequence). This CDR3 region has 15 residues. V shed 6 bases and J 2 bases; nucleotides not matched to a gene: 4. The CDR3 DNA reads TGTGCCAGCAGACGGACTAGCGGGTACACAGATACGCAGTATTTT. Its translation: CASRRTSGYTDTQYF.

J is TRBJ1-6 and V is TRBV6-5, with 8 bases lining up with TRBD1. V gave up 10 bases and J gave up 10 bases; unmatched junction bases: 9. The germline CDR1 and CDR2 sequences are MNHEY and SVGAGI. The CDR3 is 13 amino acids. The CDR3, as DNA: TGTGCCACCTACCCTACAGGGGGATCACCCCTCCACTTT. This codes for CATYPTGGSPLHF.

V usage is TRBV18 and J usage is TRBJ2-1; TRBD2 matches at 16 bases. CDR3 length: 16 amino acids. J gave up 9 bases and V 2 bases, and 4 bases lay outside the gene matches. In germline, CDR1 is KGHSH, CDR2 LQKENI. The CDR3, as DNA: TGTGCCAGCTCACCAGAGGGACTAGCGGGAGGGAGTGAGCAGTTCTTC. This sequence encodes CASSPEGLAGGSEQFF.

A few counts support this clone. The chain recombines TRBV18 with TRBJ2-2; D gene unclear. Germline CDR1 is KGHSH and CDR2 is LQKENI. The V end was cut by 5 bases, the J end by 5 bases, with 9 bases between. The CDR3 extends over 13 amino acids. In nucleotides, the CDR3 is TGTGCCAGCTCATACGGACCGACCGGGGAGCTGTTTTTT. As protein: CASSYGPTGELFF.

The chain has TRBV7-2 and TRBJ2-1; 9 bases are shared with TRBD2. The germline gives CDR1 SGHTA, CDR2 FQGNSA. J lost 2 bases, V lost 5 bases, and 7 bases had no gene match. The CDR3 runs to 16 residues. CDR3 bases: TGTGCCAGCAGCCCACGTCGCGGGAGGGCCTACAATGAGCAGTTCTTC. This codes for CASSPRRGRAYNEQFF.

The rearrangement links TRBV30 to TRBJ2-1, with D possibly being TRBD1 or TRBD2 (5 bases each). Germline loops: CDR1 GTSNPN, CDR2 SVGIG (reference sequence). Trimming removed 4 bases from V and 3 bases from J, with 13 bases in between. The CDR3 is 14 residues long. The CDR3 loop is CAWNRDGFYNEQFF. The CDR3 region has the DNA TGTGCCTGGAACCGGGACGGGTTCTACAATGAGCAGTTCTTC. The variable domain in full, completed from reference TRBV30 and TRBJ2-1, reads SQTIHQWPATLVQPVGSPLSLECTVEGTSNPNLYWYRQAAGRGLQLLFYSVGIGQISSEVPQNLSASRPQDRQFILSSKKLLLSDSGFYLCAWNRDGFYNEQFFGPGTRLTVL.